The 10 T cell receptor beta chains presented below share a single source sample, sequenced in a study of cytomegalovirus exposure and HLA in healthy donors. Produced via immunoSEQ multiplex PCR; TCRdb's table is partial and in-frame only. The sample lists tens of thousands of clones, 94% occurring once. Sequencing was carried out using PBMCs. Receptor source: a man younger than 35 in good health and CMV-seropositive.

The chain recombines TRBV5-5 with TRBJ1-1; 9 nucleotides align to TRBD1. The CDR3 runs to 16 residues. The trim removed 7 bases at V and 6 bases at J, leaving 16 bases unmatched. The germline CDR1 and CDR2 sequences are SGHKS and YYEKEE (reference sequence). CDR3 loop: CASVPGTGIFSAEAFF. For the CDR3, the DNA is TGTGCCAGCGTCCCCGGGACAGGGATCTTTTCGGCTGAAGCTTTCTTT.

The genes are TRBV2 and TRBJ1-2, with 10 bases fitting TRBD1. Germline assignment: CDR1 SNHLY and CDR2 FYNNEI. V gave up 6 bases and J gave up 8 bases; unmatched junction bases: 24. The CDR3 consists of 19 residues. The CDR3 loop reads CASSLYPRDRGGVSGGYTF. Written as DNA, the CDR3 is TGTGCCAGCAGCCTCTATCCCCGGGACAGGGGAGGAGTGTCTGGAGGCTACACCTTC.

The chain has TRBV19 and TRBJ2-1; 13 bases map to TRBD2. V lost 8 bases and J lost 6; bases outside the gene matches: 4. Germline V gives CDR1 LNHDA, CDR2 SQIVND (reference sequence). CDR3 size: 14 residues. CDR3 DNA: TGTGCCAGTTCAGGACTAGCGGGAGTCAATGAGCAGTTCTTC. This codes for CASSGLAGVNEQFF.

This clone was picked up one time. The genes are TRBV2 and TRBJ1-4; the D is unclear. Per germline, CDR1 SNHLY and CDR2 FYNNEI. The CDR3 loop spans 14 amino acids. Deletions cut 4 bases from V and 7 bases from J, with 13 bases between. The CDR3 DNA reads as TGTGCCAGCAGTGCGCGGGGTGGAGGTGAAAAACTGTTTTTT. The encoded protein is CASSARGGGEKLFF.

In its sample, this clone was seen once. In DNA, the CDR3 is TGTGCCTTTTCCGACTCGAGACAAGAGACCCAGTACTTC. The encoded protein is CAFSDSRQETQYF. The chain uses TRBV2 and TRBJ2-5; the D is unclear. This CDR3 region has 13 residues. Trimming left V 11 bases short and J 2 bases short, with 15 bases between. In germline, CDR1 is SNHLY, CDR2 FYNNEI.

The J gene is TRBJ2-5, the V gene TRBV7-6; 8 bases map to TRBD2. There are 16 residues in the CDR3. Germline trimming cut 4 bases from V and 5 bases from J; bases unmatched to any gene: 12. Germline CDR1 SGHVS, CDR2 FNYEAQ. CDR3 sequence (DNA): TGTGCCAGCAGCTCATCCGGGACTAGAGGAGGGGAGACCCAGTACTTC. This encodes CASSSSGTRGGETQYF.

This clone has just one count. The chain recombines TRBV28 with TRBJ2-7; 14 bases align to TRBD2. J gave up 7 bases and V 8 bases, and 7 bases lay outside the gene matches. Germline loops: CDR1 MDHEN, CDR2 SYDVKM. This CDR3 contains 14 residues. The CDR3 nucleotides read TGTGCCAGCCGCCTCGGGACTAGCGGGAGAGAGCAGTACTTC. It translates to CASRLGTSGREQYF.

This chain uses TRBV29-1 with TRBJ1-2, with TRBD1 identical over 9 bases. Germline CDR1 reads SQVTM; CDR2 reads ANQGSEA. Trimming at V came to 6 bases and at J to 5 bases, leaving 10 bases not matched to a gene. This CDR3 is built from 14 residues. Here the CDR3 reads CSVEPTGQGYGYTF. Written as DNA, the CDR3 is TGCAGCGTCGAACCCACGGGACAGGGTTATGGCTACACCTTC.

The chain joins TRBV27 to TRBJ1-6, with D perhaps matching TRBD1 (6 bases). V was cut by 0 bases and J by 0 bases, with 24 bases left in between. Germline V gene data show CDR1 as MNHEY and CDR2 as SMNVEV (reference sequence). The CDR3 has 22 residues. The CDR3 protein is CASSLSVSYGGRLSSYNSPLHF. CDR3 coding DNA: TGTGCCAGCAGTTTATCGGTCTCATACGGGGGGCGCCTTAGCTCCTATAATTCACCCCTCCACTTT.

V and J are TRBV30 and TRBJ2-7; D not certain. Germline assignment: CDR1 GTSNPN and CDR2 SVGIG (reference sequence). This CDR3 is built from 11 residues. Trimming stripped 2 bases from V and 3 bases from J, with 5 bases between. The CDR3 here is CAWSRSYEQYF. CDR3 sequence (DNA): TGTGCCTGGAGTAGGAGCTACGAGCAGTACTTC.